The 19 T cell receptor beta chains reported below all come from one sample, sequenced in a study of OX40 agonist ivuxolimab in advanced cancers. Libraries came from the immunoSEQ multiplex PCR assay. TCRdb took this table from immuneACCESS and kept in-frame rearrangements with V and J called. Such tables lack part of the clones; where checked against another copy, unresolved V genes explain under half of the gap, and the rest is unexplained. The sample contains under 65,000 clones, more than 85% of them found a single time. The ten largest account for 8.7% of the sample. The specimen comprised CD4+ or CD8+ T cells sorted from blood, sampled in a trial of the OX40 agonist ivuxolimab. These receptors were obtained from an adult with an advanced solid tumor such as melanoma, head and neck, liver or kidney cancer.

The chain joins TRBV27 to TRBJ2-7; TRBD1 agrees at 8 bases. Germline V gene sequence: CDR1 MNHEY, CDR2 SMNVEV (reference sequence). The junction had 11 bases not matched to a gene; V was cut back by 5 bases and J by 2 bases. The CDR3 sequence is 16 residues long. CDR3 in DNA: TGTGCCAGCAGTGCTTATACCGGGACAGGAACCTACGAGCAGTACTTC. This translates into CASSAYTGTGTYEQYF.

V gene TRBV4-3 combines with J gene TRBJ1-2; D not certain. V was pared by 0 bases and J by 5 bases, with 13 bases between. Germline CDR1 reads LGHNA; CDR2 reads YSLEER. CDR3 length: 15 residues. The CDR3 here is CASSQENLQRYGYTF. DNA of the CDR3: TGCGCCAGCAGCCAAGAAAACCTCCAAAGGTATGGCTACACCTTC.

The genes are TRBV27 and TRBJ2-2; 13 bases are a match to TRBD2. V shed 7 bases and J 3 bases; nucleotides not matched to a gene: 14. Germline V lookup: CDR1 MNHEY, CDR2 SMNVEV (reference sequence). CDR3 size: 19 residues. The CDR3 coding sequence is TGTGCCAGCATTCCGGAGGGACTAGCGGGAATTCGGGACACCGGGGAGCTGTTTTTT. This translates into CASIPEGLAGIRDTGELFF.

The chain uses TRBV6-4 and TRBJ1-5; tentatively, D is TRBD1 (6 bases). This CDR3 region has 21 residues. Germline lookup yields CDR1 MRHNA and CDR2 SNTAGT. The V and J ends lost 2 bases and 0 bases respectively, with 26 bases between them. The CDR3 nucleotides are TGTGCCAGCAGTGACCCAATAGAGACAGGATCGCCGGGATATAGCAATCAGCCCCAGCATTTT. It specifies CASSDPIETGSPGYSNQPQHF.

J is TRBJ1-2 and V is TRBV2, with D tentatively TRBD1 (6 bases). The CDR3 is made up of 14 amino acids. Germline-derived CDR1 and CDR2 are SNHLY and FYNNEI. Trimming removed 5 bases from V and 5 bases from J, with 15 bases in between. The CDR3 DNA follows: TGTGCCAGCAGTCCCGTACAGGGAGGTTATGGCTACACCTTC. Amino acids: CASSPVQGGYGYTF.

The chain combines TRBV7-9 with TRBJ2-1; D may be TRBD2 (5 bases). Trimming removed 5 bases at V and 0 bases at J, with 11 bases between. There are 15 residues in the CDR3. Per the germline V gene, CDR1 is SEHNR and CDR2 is FQNEAQ (reference sequence). The CDR3 bases are TGTGCCAGCAGCGAGGGTATTAGCTCCTACAATGAGCAGTTCTTC. Residues: CASSEGISSYNEQFF.

This clone was picked up one time. The chain has TRBV27 and TRBJ2-1; 7 bases are a match to TRBD1. The CDR3 has 14 residues. Unmatched junction bases numbered 5, after V lost 1 base and J lost 8 bases. The germline gives CDR1 MNHEY, CDR2 SMNVEV (reference sequence). The CDR3 region is CASSLYFRGYEQFF. DNA of the CDR3: TGTGCCAGCAGTTTATATTTCAGGGGGTATGAGCAGTTCTTC.

CDR3 in DNA: TGTGCCAGCAGCGCCAGCCTCGAGCAGTACTTC. Translating gives CASSASLEQYF. The gene calls are TRBV11-1 and TRBJ2-7; D remains ambiguous. Germline values: CDR1 SGHAT, CDR2 FQDESV (reference sequence). V gave up 5 bases and J gave up 6 bases, with 8 bases separating them. The CDR3 extends over 11 amino acids.

This chain links TRBV6-6 with TRBJ2-7; 8 bases line up with TRBD2. J lost 0 bases, V lost 5 bases, and 6 bases had no gene match. There are 15 residues in the CDR3. Germline V lookup: CDR1 MNHNY, CDR2 SVGAGI (reference sequence). CDR3 sequence reads: CASSPYSGNSYEQYF. The DNA of the CDR3 is TGTGCCAGCAGTCCCTATAGCGGGAACTCCTACGAGCAGTACTTC.

V is TRBV7-9 and J is TRBJ1-1; D is unclear. From germline, CDR1 is SEHNR and CDR2 FQNEAQ (reference sequence). Trimming took off 0 bases at V and 4 bases at J, with 18 bases between the two ends. The CDR3 is 17 residues long. In DNA, the CDR3 is TGTGCCAGCAGCTTAGCTTCGGTGGAGGTTTGGGGCACTGAAGCTTTCTTT. Translation: CASSLASVEVWGTEAFF.

This sequence joins TRBV6-5 and TRBJ2-2, with 8 bases fitting TRBD2. The trim removed 2 bases at V and 1 base at J, leaving 3 bases unmatched. The CDR3 spans 16 residues. From germline, CDR1 is MNHEY and CDR2 SVGAGI. In DNA, the CDR3 is TGTGCCAGCAGTTACGAGGCGGGGGGGAACACCGGGGAGCTGTTTTTT. It yields the protein CASSYEAGGNTGELFF.

This rearrangement joins TRBV28 to TRBJ2-3, with a tentative D call TRBD2 (6 bases). The CDR3 is made up of 15 amino acids. Trimming removed 2 bases at V and 7 bases at J, with 16 bases between. Germline CDR1 is MDHEN and CDR2 is SYDVKM. For the CDR3, the DNA is TGTGCCAGCAGTTTAACCCCCTGGAGGGGTCATACGCAGTATTTT. Translation gives CASSLTPWRGHTQYF.

DNA for the CDR3: TGTGCCAGCAGTCCGGGGACTAGCGGGACGGGAGAGCAGTACTTC. It translates to CASSPGTSGTGEQYF. The gene calls are TRBV28 and TRBJ2-7; TRBD2 agrees at 13 bases. CDR1 and CDR2 from the germline V gene are MDHEN and SYDVKM. V was clipped by 5 bases and J by 7 bases; unmatched bases: 8. This CDR3 is built from 15 residues.

This rearrangement joins TRBV19 to TRBJ1-5; weak D call: TRBD1 (5 bases). Germline values: CDR1 LNHDA, CDR2 SQIVND (reference sequence). This CDR3 is built from 15 residues. The V gene lost 1 base and the J gene lost 1 base, with 8 bases spanning the gap. CDR3 region: CASSIGTRSNQPQHF. CDR3 sequence (DNA): TGTGCCAGTAGTATAGGGACACGGAGCAATCAGCCCCAGCATTTT.

V usage is TRBV4-3 and J usage is TRBJ2-1; 9 bases line up with TRBD2. This CDR3 is 17 amino acids long. The ends lost 0 bases at V and 8 bases at J; junction bases unmatched: 11. Germline V gives CDR1 LGHNA, CDR2 YSLEER. CDR3 in DNA: TGCGCCAGCAGCCAAGAGGGTCTAGCGGGGCTTGCTGATGAGCAGTTCTTC. Residues: CASSQEGLAGLADEQFF.

This sequence joins TRBV7-9 and TRBJ1-1; D perhaps matches TRBD1 (5 bases). CDR3 length equals 15 residues. Germline CDR1 and CDR2: SEHNR and FQNEAQ (reference sequence). Trimming took off 2 bases at V and 4 bases at J, with 14 bases between the two ends. The CDR3 bases are TGTGCCAGCAGCTTATCTCCAGGGCGAATCACTGAAGCTTTCTTT. Amino acid sequence: CASSLSPGRITEAFF. Variable domain in full (rest from reference TRBV7-9 and TRBJ1-1): DTGVSQNPRHKITKRGQNVTFRCDPISEHNRLYWYRQTLGQGPEFLTYFQNEAQLEKSRLLSDRFSAERPKGSFSTLEIQRTEQGDSAMYLCASSLSPGRITEAFFGQGTRLTVV.

The chain links TRBV7-2 to TRBJ2-7; TRBD1 matches at 9 bases. In germline, CDR1 is SGHTA, CDR2 FQGNSA. The CDR3 runs to 15 residues. V lost 5 bases, J lost 4 bases, and 9 bases stayed unmatched. For the CDR3, the DNA is TGTGCCAGCAGCATCGACAGGGGGATCCCTTACGAGCAGTACTTC. This gives the protein CASSIDRGIPYEQYF.

In regard to this clone: The junction does not match germline at one end; this may be a read error. The chain uses TRBV5-8 and TRBJ1-2, with D possibly being TRBD1 (5 bases). The CDR3 is 15 residues long. From germline, CDR1 is SGHTS and CDR2 YDEGEE. CDR3 sequence (DNA): TGTGCCAGCAGCCTTGTGACAGATAAAAACTTTGGCTACACCTTC. Translating gives CASSLVTDKNFGYTF.

The chain joins TRBV5-6 to TRBJ2-7; D ambiguous. The germline V gene encodes CDR1 SGHDT and CDR2 YYEEEE. V lost 5 bases to trimming and J lost 5 bases, with 11 bases between them. The CDR3 totals 12 residues. The CDR3 nucleotides read TGTGCCAGCAGTCTGGCAGAAAACGAGCAGTACTTC. It is translated as CASSLAENEQYF.